This TCR beta chain is drawn from a study of blood T cell repertoires in COVID-19 (dated by TCRdb to 2018 to 2020). A note on the overall study: Samples from collaborators originated in the United States, Italy and Spain and spanned both the acute and convalescent phases of COVID-19. The prospective study material was composed of cDNA or gDNA derived from T cells, B-cell-depleted T cells, or PBMCs. The dataset comprised deeply sampled blood TCRbeta repertoires from subjects exposed to, actively infected with, or recovered from COVID-19. The repertoires were released in a freely available public database meant as a resource for research on the immune response to SARS-CoV-2. The samples were drawn from two sources: the first 160 participants of the ongoing ImmuneRACE study, and 1,000 to 1,500 subjects contributed by 6 global collaborators. A de-identified subject ID, COVID-19 status, age in years and sex were almost always included in the sample metadata. HLA class I and class II types, where available, came from metadata supplied by the sample provider rather than from assay-based typing. The paper's findings and limits, for the study overall: The quantity of clinical and demographic metadata differed by source and by participant and was supplied without curation.

With respect to this clone: Its specific antigen is unknown. Nothing much larger sits one base from this clone, and base qualities are not available.

Reading from cysteine to phenylalanine, the CDR3 counts 15 amino acids. The only DNA kept is the CDR3, 45 bases in frame from the first base. V is cut by 2 bases and J by 0 bases, and the space between the germline ends is 9 bases. Taken from the germline V gene (reference sequence), the CDR1 and CDR2 loops are SGHKS and YYEKEE. Collaborating institutions collected whole blood in K2EDTA tubes following their own protocols. For TCRbeta analysis, collaborators shipped samples as frozen whole blood, isolated PBMCs, or DNA extracted from either of those sample types. TCRbeta CDR3 regions were amplified from genomic DNA using the immunoSEQ Assay, a bias-controlled multiplex PCR. From the authors' description of their analysis: Within the assay, amplification of reference gene primers was used to estimate how many nucleated cells each sample contained. To quantify the absolute abundance of each unique TCRbeta CDR3 rearrangement, sequence reads were collapsed and filtered. Productive Simpson clonality was computed per sample as the square root of Simpson's diversity index over productive rearrangements. TCRdb provides this immuneACCESS table in a form limited to in-frame rearrangements. Some clones are lacking; in checked studies, under half of them reflect an unresolved V gene, and why the rest are absent is not known. V and J calls and clone size come straight from that table; D and trimming were deduced from the DNA. Across this sample there are approximately 120,000 clones, with around 86% seen only once. About 5.4% of the sample is in the top ten clones.

The TCR sequence derives from a human donor in a cohort sampled during active COVID-19. The sample comprised peripheral blood. The chain uses TRBV5-5 and TRBJ1-5; the D region possibly corresponds to TRBD1 (5 bases align). The nucleotide sequence is given as TGTGCCAGCAGCTTTACAGGTCTTAGCAATCAGCCCCAGCATTTT. Translation gives CASSFTGLSNQPQHF.